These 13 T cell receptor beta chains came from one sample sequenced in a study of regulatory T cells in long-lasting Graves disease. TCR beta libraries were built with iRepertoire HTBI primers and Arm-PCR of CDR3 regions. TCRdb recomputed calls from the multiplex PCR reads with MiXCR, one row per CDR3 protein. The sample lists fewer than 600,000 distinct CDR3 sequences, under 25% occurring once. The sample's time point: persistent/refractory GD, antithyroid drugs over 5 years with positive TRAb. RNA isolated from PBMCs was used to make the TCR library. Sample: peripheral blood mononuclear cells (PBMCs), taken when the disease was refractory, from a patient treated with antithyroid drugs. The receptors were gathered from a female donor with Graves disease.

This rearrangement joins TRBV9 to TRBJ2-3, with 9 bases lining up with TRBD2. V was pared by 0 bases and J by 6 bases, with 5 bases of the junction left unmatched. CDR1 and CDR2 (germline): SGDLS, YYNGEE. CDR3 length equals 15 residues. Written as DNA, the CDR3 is TGTGCCAGCAGCGTAGGGGGGACTAGCCCCGATACGCAGTATTTT. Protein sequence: CASSVGGTSPDTQYF.

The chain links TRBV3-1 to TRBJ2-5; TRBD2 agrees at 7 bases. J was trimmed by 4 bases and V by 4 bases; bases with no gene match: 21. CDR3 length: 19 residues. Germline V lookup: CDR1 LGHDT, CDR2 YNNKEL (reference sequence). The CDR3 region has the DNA TGTGCCAGCAGCCGAAAAGCGGGGTCTGACGGGAGGTGGAGAGAGACCCAGTACTTC. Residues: CASSRKAGSDGRWRETQYF.

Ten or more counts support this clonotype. The DNA for the CDR3 is TGTGCCAGCAGCTCTCGGGCTTCCTTGGAGCAGTACTTC. It encodes CASSSRASLEQYF. The chain is built from TRBV6-1 and TRBJ2-7; D is ambiguous. V lost 6 bases to trimming and J lost 7 bases, with 16 bases between them. The CDR3 loop spans 13 amino acids. Germline lookup yields CDR1 MNHNS and CDR2 SASEGT.

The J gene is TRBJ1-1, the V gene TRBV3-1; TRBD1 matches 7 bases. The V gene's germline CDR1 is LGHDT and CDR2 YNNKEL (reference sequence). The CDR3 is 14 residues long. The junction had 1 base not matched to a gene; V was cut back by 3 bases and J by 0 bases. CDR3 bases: TGTGCCAGCAGCCACAGGGGGATGAACACTGAAGCTTTCTTT. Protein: CASSHRGMNTEAFF. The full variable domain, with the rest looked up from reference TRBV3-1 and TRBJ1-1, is DTAVSQTPKYLVTQMGNDKSIKCEQNLGHDTMYWYKQDSKKFLKIMFSYNNKELIINETVPNRFSPKSPDKAHLNLHINSLELGDSAVYFCASSHRGMNTEAFFGQGTRLTVV.

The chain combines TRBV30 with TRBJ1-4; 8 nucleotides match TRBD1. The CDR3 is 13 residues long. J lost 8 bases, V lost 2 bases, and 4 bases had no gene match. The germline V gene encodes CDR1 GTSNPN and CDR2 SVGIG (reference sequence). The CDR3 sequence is CAWSNGQGEKLFF. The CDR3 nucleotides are TGTGCCTGGAGTAACGGACAGGGAGAAAAACTGTTTTTT.

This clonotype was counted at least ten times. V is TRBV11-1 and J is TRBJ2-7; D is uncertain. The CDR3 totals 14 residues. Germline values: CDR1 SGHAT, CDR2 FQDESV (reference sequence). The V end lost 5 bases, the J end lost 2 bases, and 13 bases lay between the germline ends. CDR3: CASSLNLNPYEQYF. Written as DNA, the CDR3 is TGTGCCAGCAGCCTCAACCTCAACCCCTACGAGCAGTACTTC.

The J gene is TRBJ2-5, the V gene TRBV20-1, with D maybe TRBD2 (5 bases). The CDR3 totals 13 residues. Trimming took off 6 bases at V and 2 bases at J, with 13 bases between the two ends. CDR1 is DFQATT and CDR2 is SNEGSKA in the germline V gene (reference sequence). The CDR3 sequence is CSAADWPQETQYF. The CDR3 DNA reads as TGCAGTGCGGCGGACTGGCCGCAAGAGACCCAGTACTTC.

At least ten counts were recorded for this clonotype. CDR3 in amino acids: CASSPILRGQTF. In nucleotides, the CDR3 is TGTGCCAGCAGTCCAATACTTCGGGGACAGACCTTC. V gene TRBV28 combines with J gene TRBJ1-2; 7 positions match TRBD1. CDR3 length: 12 amino acids. V was clipped by 5 bases and J by 14 bases; unmatched bases: 11. CDR1 and CDR2 from the germline V gene are MDHEN and SYDVKM.

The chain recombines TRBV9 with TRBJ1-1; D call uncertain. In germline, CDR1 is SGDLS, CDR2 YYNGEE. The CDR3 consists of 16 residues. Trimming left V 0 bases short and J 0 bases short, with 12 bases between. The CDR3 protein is CASSVAVGALNTEAFF. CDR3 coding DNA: TGTGCCAGCAGCGTAGCCGTAGGAGCCTTGAACACTGAAGCTTTCTTT. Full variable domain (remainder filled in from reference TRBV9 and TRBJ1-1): DSGVTQTPKHLITATGQRVTLRCSPRSGDLSVYWYQQSLDQGLQFLIQYYNGEERAKGNILERFSAQQFPDLHSELNLSSLELGDSALYFCASSVAVGALNTEAFFGQGTRLTVV.

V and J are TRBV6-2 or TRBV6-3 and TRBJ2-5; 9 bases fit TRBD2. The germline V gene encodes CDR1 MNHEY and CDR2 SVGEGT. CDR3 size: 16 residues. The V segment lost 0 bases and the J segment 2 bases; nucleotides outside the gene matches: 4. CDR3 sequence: CASSYSGAGGQETQYF. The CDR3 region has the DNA TGTGCCAGCAGTTACTCGGGAGCGGGAGGACAAGAGACCCAGTACTTC.

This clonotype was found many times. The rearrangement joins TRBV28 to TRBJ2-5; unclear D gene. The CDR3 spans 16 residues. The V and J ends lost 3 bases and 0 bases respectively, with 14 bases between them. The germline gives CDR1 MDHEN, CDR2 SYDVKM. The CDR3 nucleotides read TGTGCCAGCAGTTTTCCGGAAACGGGCGACCAAGAGACCCAGTACTTC. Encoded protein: CASSFPETGDQETQYF.

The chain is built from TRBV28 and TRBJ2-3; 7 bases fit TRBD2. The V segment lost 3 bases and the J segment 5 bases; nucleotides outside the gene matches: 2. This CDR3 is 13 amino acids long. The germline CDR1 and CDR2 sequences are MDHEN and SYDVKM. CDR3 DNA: TGTGCCAGCAGTTTGTGGGGGGGAGATACGCAGTATTTT. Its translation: CASSLWGGDTQYF.

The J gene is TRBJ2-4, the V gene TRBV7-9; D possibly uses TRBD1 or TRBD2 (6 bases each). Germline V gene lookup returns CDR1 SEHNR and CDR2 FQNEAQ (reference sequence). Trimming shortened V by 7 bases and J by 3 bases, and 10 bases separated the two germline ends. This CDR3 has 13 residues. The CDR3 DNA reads TGTGCCAGCACGGGGGCGGTCAAAAACATTCAGTACTTC. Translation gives CASTGAVKNIQYF.